Below are 21 T cell receptor beta chains sequenced from a single sample in a study of identical twins. TCRdb fed the 5' RACE reads into MiXCR, producing one record per CDR3 protein. Seen here are 420,000 or so distinct CDR3 sequences, approximately 17% observed once, and the top ten hold roughly an eighth. Sequencing was done on a sample of naive T cells sorted from blood. These receptors originate from a middle-aged man in good health.

The sample holds many counts of this clonotype. This chain joins TRBV12-3 or TRBV12-4 and TRBJ2-3; 9 bases fit TRBD2. With 8 bases clipped from V and 0 bases from J, the junction kept 6 bases outside the gene matches. The CDR3 is made up of 15 amino acids. CDR3 nucleotide sequence: TGTGCCAGCTCACCCACTAGCGGGAGCACAGATACGCAGTATTTT. This sequence encodes CASSPTSGSTDTQYF.

The chain uses TRBV24-1 and TRBJ2-1, with 11 nucleotides matching TRBD2. CDR1 is KGHDR and CDR2 is SFDVKD in the germline V gene. This CDR3 spans 17 amino acids. V lost 4 bases to trimming and J lost 3 bases; unmatched junction nucleotides: 7. The CDR3 bases are TGTGCCACCAGTGAAAAGACTAGCGGGATGTTCTACAATGAGCAGTTCTTC. Translated, it gives CATSEKTSGMFYNEQFF.

The chain carries TRBV7-2 and TRBJ1-1; D perhaps matches TRBD1 (6 bases). The CDR3 covers 14 residues. The V gene's germline CDR1 is SGHTA and CDR2 FQGNSA. V was shortened by 2 bases and J by 7 bases, with 14 bases between the two germline ends. The CDR3 region is CASSLRGGKLEAFF. CDR3 sequence (DNA): TGTGCCAGCAGCTTAAGAGGGGGGAAGCTTGAAGCTTTCTTT.

This clonotype was seen a few times. The J gene is TRBJ2-7, the V gene TRBV29-1; D remains unclear. This CDR3 contains 12 residues. Trimming pared 5 bases from V and 6 bases from J, leaving 14 bases between. Per germline, CDR1 SQVTM and CDR2 ANQGSEA. The CDR3 region has the DNA TGCAGCGTTTTAATAAGTACCATCGAGCAGTACTTC. This sequence encodes CSVLISTIEQYF.

The rearrangement uses TRBV10-3 and TRBJ2-1; 7 positions agree with TRBD1. Unmatched junction bases numbered 9, after V lost 6 bases and J lost 7 bases. Germline assignment: CDR1 ENHRY and CDR2 SYGVKD. This CDR3 spans 14 amino acids. The CDR3 region is CAIRRTGVINEQFF. Here the CDR3 DNA reads TGTGCCATCAGGAGGACAGGCGTGATAAATGAGCAGTTCTTC.

This clonotype occurred many times. The V and J genes are TRBV12-3 or TRBV12-4 and TRBJ1-1, with 12 positions matching TRBD1. V was clipped by 1 base and J by 7 bases; unmatched bases: 4. The CDR3 has 15 residues. The CDR3 DNA reads TGTGCCAGCAGTTTAGTCGGGACAGGGGGCGGTGAAGCTTTCTTT. Translation: CASSLVGTGGGEAFF.

This clonotype was counted a few times. The chain couples TRBV29-1 to TRBJ2-5; TRBD1 aligns across 9 bases. J lost 2 bases, V lost 1 base, and 2 bases had no gene match. This CDR3 is 14 amino acids long. The germline V gene encodes CDR1 SQVTM and CDR2 ANQGSEA. CDR3 in amino acids: CSVEGDRVQETQYF. DNA for the CDR3: TGCAGCGTTGAAGGGGACAGGGTACAAGAGACCCAGTACTTC.

Ten or more counts support this clonotype. The chain has TRBV7-9 and TRBJ1-1; D is undetermined. CDR3 length: 17 amino acids. Germline values: CDR1 SEHNR, CDR2 FQNEAQ (reference sequence). The ends were cut back, 0 bases at V and 1 base at J, with 15 bases in the middle. The CDR3, as DNA: TGTGCCAGCAGCTTAGCGTTTGAGGGTCCAACGAACACTGAAGCTTTCTTT. It specifies CASSLAFEGPTNTEAFF.

The chain recombines TRBV3-1 with TRBJ2-7; 9 bases agree with TRBD2. Germline values: CDR1 LGHDT, CDR2 YNNKEL (reference sequence). V shed 5 bases and J 2 bases; nucleotides not matched to a gene: 7. This CDR3 region has 15 residues. The CDR3 here is CASSSSLAGPYEQYF. In nucleotides, the CDR3 is TGTGCCAGCAGCTCCTCCCTAGCGGGGCCCTACGAGCAGTACTTC.

There are a few counts of this clonotype. This chain links TRBV6-2 or TRBV6-3 with TRBJ2-1; TRBD1 matches at 7 bases. The CDR3 loop spans 15 amino acids. V trimming: 2 bases; J trimming: 2 bases; junction bases outside the gene matches: 3. Per germline, CDR1 MNHEY and CDR2 SVGEGT. The CDR3 loop reads CASSYGTATYNEQFF. In DNA form, the CDR3 reads TGTGCCAGCAGTTACGGGACAGCTACCTACAATGAGCAGTTCTTC.

This clonotype was detected many times. The chain has TRBV20-1 and TRBJ1-3; D is uncertain. V was clipped by 0 bases and J by 0 bases, with 12 bases between them. The CDR3 has 16 residues. Per germline, CDR1 DFQATT and CDR2 SNEGSKA (reference sequence). The CDR3 nucleotides are TGCAGTGCTAGAGACCCCAGAGGGCTCTCTGGAAACACCATATATTTT. It specifies CSARDPRGLSGNTIYF.

The CDR3 protein is CASSRSHGDGAGELFF. DNA for the CDR3: TGCGCCAGCAGCCGAAGCCATGGGGACGGCGCCGGGGAGCTGTTTTTT. V is TRBV4-1 and J is TRBJ2-2; D might be TRBD1 or TRBD2, each matching 5 bases. V was cut by 4 bases and J by 6 bases, with 18 bases left in between. The germline gives CDR1 MGHRA, CDR2 YSYEKL. The CDR3 runs 16 residues.

In its sample, this clonotype was seen many times. J is TRBJ2-3 and V is TRBV20-1, with D unresolved. The V and J ends lost 3 bases and 4 bases respectively, with 14 bases between them. The CDR3 is made up of 14 amino acids. CDR1 DFQATT and CDR2 SNEGSKA come from the germline V gene (reference sequence). The CDR3 nucleotides are TGCAGTGCTAGTACGCCTGCCAAGGCAGATACGCAGTATTTT. Its protein product is CSASTPAKADTQYF.

This clonotype came up a few times. The CDR3 protein is CASSPKVGETQYF. DNA for the CDR3: TGTGCCAGCTCCCCCAAGGTGGGGGAGACCCAGTACTTC. The genes are TRBV18 and TRBJ2-5; D unresolved. Germline CDR1 is KGHSH and CDR2 is LQKENI. This CDR3 comprises 13 residues. V gave up 6 bases and J gave up 5 bases, with 13 bases separating them.

The rearrangement uses TRBV4-1 and TRBJ2-2, with unresolved D. This CDR3 comprises 15 residues. Trimming shortened V by 5 bases and J by 4 bases, and 14 bases separated the two germline ends. Germline V lookup: CDR1 MGHRA, CDR2 YSYEKL. This CDR3 is CASSYARWGTGELFF. CDR3 in DNA: TGCGCCAGCAGCTATGCCCGGTGGGGCACCGGGGAGCTGTTTTTT.

The V gene is TRBV4-2, the J gene TRBJ2-1, with 9 positions matching TRBD2. The germline CDR1 and CDR2 sequences are LGHNA and YNFKEQ. After removal of 5 bases from V and 6 bases from J, the junction contained 26 bases not matched to a gene. The CDR3 has 21 residues. CDR3: CASSTSPYTAGGLSEVNEQFF. The CDR3 DNA reads as TGTGCCAGCAGCACCTCCCCCTATACGGCGGGGGGGCTCTCTGAGGTCAATGAGCAGTTCTTC.

The rearrangement joins TRBV5-1 to TRBJ2-1, with 14 bases lining up with TRBD2. The V segment lost 6 bases and the J segment 5 bases; nucleotides outside the gene matches: 16. Germline V gene lookup returns CDR1 SGHRS and CDR2 YFSETQ. CDR3 length equals 19 residues. CDR3 DNA sequence: TGCGCCAGCACCGATATTACTGGGACTAGCGGGAGAGGCCACAATGAGCAGTTCTTC. Protein sequence: CASTDITGTSGRGHNEQFF.

This clonotype was found a few times. This sequence joins TRBV20-1 and TRBJ2-1; 11 nucleotides match TRBD1. The germline gives CDR1 DFQATT, CDR2 SNEGSKA (reference sequence). With 2 bases clipped from V and 3 bases from J, the junction kept 12 bases outside the gene matches. The CDR3 runs to 18 residues. The CDR3 here is CSARTPGQGGSRYNEQFF. The DNA of the CDR3 is TGCAGTGCTAGAACACCGGGACAGGGGGGATCCCGCTACAATGAGCAGTTCTTC.

The chain links TRBV20-1 to TRBJ1-4; D is possibly TRBD1 (6 bases). The V end lost 2 bases, the J end lost 2 bases, and 6 bases lay between the germline ends. The CDR3 runs 13 residues. Germline V gives CDR1 DFQATT, CDR2 SNEGSKA (reference sequence). The CDR3 region is CSARQGTNEKLFF. The CDR3 region has the DNA TGCAGTGCTAGACAGGGGACTAATGAAAAACTGTTTTTT.

This rearrangement joins TRBV28 to TRBJ2-5, with D possibly being TRBD2 (5 bases). This CDR3 region has 13 residues. Trimming took 3 bases from V and 7 from J, leaving 12 bases between them. Germline V gene data show CDR1 as MDHEN and CDR2 as SYDVKM. The CDR3 DNA sequence: TGTGCCAGCAGTTTTGAGGGAAGGGCGACCCAGTACTTC. Protein sequence: CASSFEGRATQYF.

This clonotype was counted at least ten times. The rearrangement uses TRBV10-3 and TRBJ2-3, with 16 bases fitting TRBD2. The length of the CDR3 is 16 residues. The V segment lost 7 bases and the J segment 2 bases; nucleotides outside the gene matches: 3. Germline V gives CDR1 ENHRY, CDR2 SYGVKD. CDR3 nucleotides: TGTGCCATCACCGGGACTAGCGGGGGGGCCACAGATACGCAGTATTTT. Translation: CAITGTSGGATDTQYF.